This T cell receptor beta chain emerged from a study of post-analysis software for immune sequencing data. Findings of the study overall: About 5 TRBV segments, including TRBV5-6, TRBV5-1 and TRBV20-1, were more frequent in patients than controls. Controls had significantly higher normalized Chao1 diversity than multiple sclerosis patients. Under the F measure, samples that were prepared in one batch clustered strongly together.

Each TCR beta cDNA library carried unique molecular identifiers. Input of roughly 0.95 to 10 million T cells yielded around 460,000 cDNA molecules. One entry per CDR3 protein, called by TCRdb with MiXCR from the PCR reads. Here the sample spans hundreds of thousands of distinct CDR3 sequences, roughly 50% being singletons. Germline V lookup: CDR1 SGHRS, CDR2 YFSETQ. V shed 4 bases and J 2 bases; nucleotides not matched to a gene: 9. The CDR3 has 15 residues. A note on this clonotype: What it binds is unknown.

This clonotype originated in a girl under 18 with multiple sclerosis. V is TRBV5-1 and J is TRBJ2-7; 7 nucleotides line up with TRBD1. The specimen sequenced was blood. The CDR3 is CASSVTGQLPYEQYF. DNA of the CDR3: TGCGCCAGCAGCGTAACGGGACAGCTACCCTACGAGCAGTACTTC. Full variable domain (missing parts from reference TRBV5-1 and TRBJ2-7): KAGVTQTPRYLIKTRGQQVTLSCSPISGHRSVSWYQQTPGQGLQFLFEYFSETQRNKGNFPGRFSGRQFSNSRSEMNVSTLELGDSALYLCASSVTGQLPYEQYFGPGTRLTVT.